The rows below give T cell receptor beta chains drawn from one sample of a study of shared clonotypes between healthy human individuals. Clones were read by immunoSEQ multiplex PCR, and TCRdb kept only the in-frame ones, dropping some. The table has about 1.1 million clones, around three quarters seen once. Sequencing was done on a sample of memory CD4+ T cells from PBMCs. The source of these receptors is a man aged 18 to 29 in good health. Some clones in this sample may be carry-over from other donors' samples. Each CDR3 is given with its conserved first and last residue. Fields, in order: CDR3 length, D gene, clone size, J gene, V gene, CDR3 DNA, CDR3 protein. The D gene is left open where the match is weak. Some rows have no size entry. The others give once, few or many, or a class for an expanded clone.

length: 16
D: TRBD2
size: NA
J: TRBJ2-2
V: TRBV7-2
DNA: TGTGCCAGCAGCCCGACGGGGGGGAGAAACACCGGGGAGCTGTTTTTT
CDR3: CASSPTGGRNTGELFF

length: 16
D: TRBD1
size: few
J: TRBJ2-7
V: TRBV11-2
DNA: TGTGCCAGCAGCTTAAGGCCGGGACAGGGACCCTACGAGCAGTACTTC
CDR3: CASSLRPGQGPYEQYF

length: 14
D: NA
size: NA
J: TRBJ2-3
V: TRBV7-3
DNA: TGTGCCAGCAGCTTAGCGGGAACCACAGATACGCAGTATTTT
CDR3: CASSLAGTTDTQYF

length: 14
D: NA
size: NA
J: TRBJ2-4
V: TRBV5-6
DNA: TGTGCCAGCAGCTTGGGGCAGATACAAAACATTCAGTACTTC
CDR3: CASSLGQIQNIQYF

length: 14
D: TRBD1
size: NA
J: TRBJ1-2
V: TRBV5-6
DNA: TGTGCCAGCAGCTTGGAGAGGGGGACAGCAGGCTACACCTTC
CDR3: CASSLERGTAGYTF

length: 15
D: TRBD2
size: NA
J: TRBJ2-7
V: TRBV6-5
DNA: TGTGCCAGCAGTTACCCCGGGACTAGCGGGAGTGAGCAGTACTTC
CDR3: CASSYPGTSGSEQYF

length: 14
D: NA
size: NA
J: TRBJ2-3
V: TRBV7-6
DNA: TGTGCCAGCAGCTTTTCGACAGGCCCAGATACGCAGTATTTT
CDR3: CASSFSTGPDTQYF

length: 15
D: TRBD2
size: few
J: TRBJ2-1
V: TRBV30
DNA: TGTGCCTGGAGTGGGTCTAGCGGGAGAGGCAATGAGCAGTTCTTC
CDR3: CAWSGSSGRGNEQFF

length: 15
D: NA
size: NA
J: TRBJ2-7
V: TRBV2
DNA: TGTGCCAGCAGGTCCGGGACCTTGGATCTCAACGAGCAGTACTTC
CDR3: CASRSGTLDLNEQYF

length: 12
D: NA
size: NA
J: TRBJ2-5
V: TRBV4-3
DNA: TGCGCCAGCAGCCAGGGAAAGGAGACCCAGTACTTC
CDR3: CASSQGKETQYF

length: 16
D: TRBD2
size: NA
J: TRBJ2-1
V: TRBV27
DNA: TGTGCCAGCAGTTTATTCGGCGGGAGGGCCGGGAATGAGCAGTTCTTC
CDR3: CASSLFGGRAGNEQFF

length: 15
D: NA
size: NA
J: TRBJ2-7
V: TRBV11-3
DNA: TGTGCCAGCAGCTTAGCAGGGAGGCCTCACTACGAGCAGTACTTC
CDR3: CASSLAGRPHYEQYF

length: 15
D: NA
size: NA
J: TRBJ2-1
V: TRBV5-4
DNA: TGTGCCAGCAGCCGGGACTCCAACTCCTACAATGAGCAGTTCTTC
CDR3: CASSRDSNSYNEQFF

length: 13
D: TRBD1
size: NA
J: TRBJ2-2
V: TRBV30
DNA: TGTGCCTTGGGACAGGGGAACACCGGGGAGCTGTTTTTT
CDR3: CALGQGNTGELFF

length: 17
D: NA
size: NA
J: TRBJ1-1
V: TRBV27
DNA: TGTGCCAGCAGTTCCGGACAGCTTGTCCTAAGGAACACTGAAGCTTTCTTT
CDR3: CASSSGQLVLRNTEAFF